This TCR beta chain was captured by sequencing in a study of cytomegalovirus exposure and HLA in healthy donors. The overall study: In a later analysis, the roughly 120 validation repertoires were reported to have used the same platform as the roughly 730 first-cohort repertoires. Study-wide points: Cytomegalovirus association was listed for about 170 TCR beta chains. Reports credit the classifier with highly specific, highly sensitive diagnosis of cytomegalovirus status.

The table came from immunoSEQ multiplex PCR; TCRdb's copy has only in-frame clones and leaves some out. The sample has 200,000 or so clones; about 80% are singletons. In regard to this clone: The target antigen is unknown.

The ends were cut back, 5 bases at V and 2 bases at J, with 10 bases in the middle. This CDR3 has 13 residues. CDR1 GTSNPN and CDR2 SVGIG come from the germline V gene (reference sequence). This TCR derives from a man between 18 and 35 years old in good health and CMV-seropositive. Sequencing was done on a sample of PBMCs. This sequence joins TRBV30 and TRBJ1-5; TRBD1 might be the D (6 bases). CDR3 residues: CAWATGGNQPQHF. Written as DNA, the CDR3 is TGTGCCTGGGCGACAGGCGGCAATCAGCCCCAGCATTTT.